The entry below describes one TCR beta chain. The data originate from a study of blood T cell repertoires in COVID-19. Turning to the study itself: COVID-19 samples, acute and convalescent, were from the United States, Italy and Spain.

Libraries were prepared by immunoSEQ multiplex PCR; TCRdb keeps only in-frame clonotypes and omits some of them. The table records about 170,000 clones, roughly 86% of them present only once. V was cut by 1 base and J by 10 bases, with 12 bases left in between. This CDR3 is 13 amino acids long. Germline loops: CDR1 SGHRS, CDR2 YFSETQ. The specimen sequenced was peripheral blood. This clonotype was sampled from a woman aged 80 or older with COVID-19, enrolled during active disease. The chain is built from TRBV5-1 and TRBJ2-1; a weak D match, TRBD2 (5 bases). This CDR3 is CASSLMGVGEQFF. The CDR3 bases are TGCGCCAGCAGCTTGATGGGAGTTGGGGAGCAGTTCTTC.